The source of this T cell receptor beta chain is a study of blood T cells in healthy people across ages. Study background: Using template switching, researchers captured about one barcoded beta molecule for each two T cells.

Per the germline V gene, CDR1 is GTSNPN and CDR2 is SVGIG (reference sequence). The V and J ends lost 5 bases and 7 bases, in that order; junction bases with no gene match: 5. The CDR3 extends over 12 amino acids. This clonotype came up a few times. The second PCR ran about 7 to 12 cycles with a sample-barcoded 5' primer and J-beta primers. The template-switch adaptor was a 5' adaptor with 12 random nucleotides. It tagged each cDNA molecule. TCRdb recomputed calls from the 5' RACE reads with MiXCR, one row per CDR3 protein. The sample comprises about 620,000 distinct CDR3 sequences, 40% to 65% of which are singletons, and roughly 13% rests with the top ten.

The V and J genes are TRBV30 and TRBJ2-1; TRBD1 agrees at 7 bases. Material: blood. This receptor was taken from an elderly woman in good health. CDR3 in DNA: TGTGCCTGGGACAACAGGGGAAATGAGCAGTTCTTC. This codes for CAWDNRGNEQFF.